This T cell receptor (beta chain) was sequenced in a study of T cells in Graves' hyperthyroidism and ophthalmopathy (dated by TCRdb to between 2018 and 2021). With regard to the full study: Peripheral blood was collected at initial diagnosis, before any treatment. The paper reports TCR Vbeta CDR3 sequencing of over 120 peripheral blood samples: some 44 ophthalmopathy, 75 to 80 hyperthyroidism and around 17 progressor patients. The approximately 100 discovery patients were randomly split 7:3 into training and test sets. An independent validation cohort of around 19 hyperthyroidism patients and 15 or so patients who later progressed to ophthalmopathy tested prospective prediction of ophthalmopathy. Thyroid tissue and blood T-cell repertoires from more than five Graves' hyperthyroidism patients were also compared in the study. To identify distinguishing TCR V-J signatures, a discovery cohort of around 100 patients was used, comprising fewer than 45 with Graves' ophthalmopathy and some 60 with stable Graves' hyperthyroidism. Following sampling, methimazole starting at 30 mg daily was given to hyperthyroidism patients, and high-dose intravenous methylprednisolone was given to ophthalmopathy patients.

In the ophthalmopathy patients, disease was moderately to severely active, with a Clinical Activity Score of 3 or more, a NOSPECS grade of 4 or more, and a duration of less than 3 months. The study excluded patients with uncontrolled infections, other autoimmune diseases, pregnancy or lactation. Diagnoses relied on clinical symptoms, serum thyroxine and TRAb, thyroid ultrasound and orbital computed tomography. PBMCs were isolated from about 10 ml of fresh peripheral blood by Ficoll-Paque density gradient centrifugation. Trizol reagent was used to extract total RNA, and RNA quality was then checked on an Agilent 2100 Bioanalyzer. From a lookup of the germline V gene, CDR1 and CDR2 are MRHNA and SNTAGT. Relative to germline, V is missing 6 bases and J is missing 0 bases, with 11 bases of the junction outside any gene match. The cysteine opens and the phenylalanine closes a CDR3 of 17 amino acids. The entry retains the CDR3 DNA only, 51 bases that are in frame from base 1.

Results and caveats for the whole study, not just this receptor: Ophthalmopathy was separated from stable hyperthyroidism by a 13 V-J signature model, with around 90% sensitivity and roughly 81% specificity obtained in cross-validation and 80%/75% obtained in testing. In validation, progression to ophthalmopathy was predicted by the model with more than 65% sensitivity and around 75% specificity, a median of approximately 6.5 months before onset. Most expanded thyroid clonotypes (frequency above 0.001) were also detected in blood, suggesting blood repertoires may reflect thyroid immune responses. No statistical method was used to set the sample size in advance, and investigators knew the group allocation.

This clonotype was observed at least ten times. Its antigen is unknown. The input lacks base qualities; no much larger clone sits a single base away. The TCR beta CDR3 regions were amplified from RNA transcripts. A first-round RT-PCR of the TCR CDR3 used the HTBI primer set with the Qiagen OneStep RT-PCR kit. Libraries were constructed in a second round of multiplex PCR, after which size selection and purification were carried out. Paired-end sequencing of the libraries was performed with 100 bp reads on an Illumina HiSeq2000. The paper's data handling went like this. SOAPnuke was used to process the raw data, with reads discarded if the reads contained adapters or uncalled bases, had a mean Phred below 15, or lacked an exact constant-primer or identifier match. COPE v1.2.5 was used to merge the high-quality paired reads, and each unique nucleotide sequence was defined as a clonotype. MiTCR v1.1 was used to align the clonotypes against IMGT TRBV, TRBD and TRBJ reference segments. The analysis was restricted to V-J combinations with a frequency above 0.0001, which together covered roughly 99% of the repertoires. A TCS score was defined as the ratio between F50 (clonal expansion) and ExV (chaos), using BLOSUM62-based TCRdist between CDR3 peptides within each V-J. Welch's t-statistics and random forest reduced 500 to 650 V-J features to roughly 13, which were used in a naive Bayes classifier (R e1071). The public reads were run again by TCRdb, first through fastp at Q25 and then through MiXCR, and only productive beta chains were kept. Records with the same CDR3 protein are collapsed into one entry carrying the most frequent genes and DNA. What appears here as the V and J calls and clone size reflects TCRdb's work, not the paper's. Counted in this sample were 200,000 to 300,000 distinct CDR3 sequences; approximately 25% of them appeared once. Jointly, the top ten make up around 40% of the sample.

The sequenced material came from blood. The chain uses TRBV6-4 and TRBJ1-1, with 9 bases aligning to TRBD1. The sequence came from a woman aged 40 to 50 with Graves' ophthalmopathy. CDR3 reads: CASSPGRGQGMNTEAFF. The bases are TGTGCCAGCAGCCCAGGTCGGGGACAGGGAATGAACACTGAAGCTTTCTTT.